The clone carrying this TCR beta chain was seen a few times. Antigen unknown. Under 3 months was the duration of disease in ophthalmopathy patients, who also had a Clinical Activity Score of at least 3 and a NOSPECS grade of at least 4. Diagnoses were made from clinical symptoms, serum measures (thyroxine and TRAb), thyroid ultrasound and orbital computed tomography. Researchers took RNA transcripts and amplified the TCR beta CDR3 regions from them. Initially, a first-round RT-PCR of the TCR CDR3 employed the HTBI primer set. TCRdb re-called the multiplex PCR reads with MiXCR, one entry per CDR3 protein. Counted here are around 300,000 distinct CDR3 sequences, around 22% occurring once; the ten biggest clones make up 64%. The data originate from a study of T cells in Graves' hyperthyroidism and ophthalmopathy. Points from the study as a whole: Patients with ophthalmopathy were separated from those with stable hyperthyroidism by a 13 V-J model. Most clonotypes expanded in thyroid above 0.001 were likewise present in blood.

The sample taken for sequencing was blood. This receptor was identified in a man aged 25 to 40 with Graves' ophthalmopathy.

The CDR3, as DNA: TGTGCCAGCAGTTTAATGCGGGGGGGACTAGCGGATAACACCGGGGAGCTGTTTTTT. It is translated as CASSLMRGGLADNTGELFF. The chain carries TRBV12-3 or TRBV12-4 and TRBJ2-2, with 11 bases that match TRBD2. This CDR3 is 19 amino acids long. Trimming took 2 bases from V and 2 from J; bases not matched to a gene: 10.